This T cell receptor beta chain originates from a study of shared clonotypes between healthy human individuals. Whole-study context: The cohort had two women and a few men, ages 18 to 49.

A few counts support this clone. What it binds is not known. Some clones are missing from TCRdb's copy, which holds only in-frame ones; the method was immunoSEQ multiplex PCR. The sample contains about 2.4 million clones, roughly 93% of which appear only once. Adult donors, all healthy and HIV-negative, had no recent acute infections or vaccinations. Memory CD4+ cells were the fraction left after CD45RA+ naive selection. CDR1 SNHLY and CDR2 FYNNEI come from the germline V gene. Trimming shortened V by 6 bases and J by 6 bases, and 14 bases separated the two germline ends. The CDR3 totals 13 residues. Study-level findings and limits: Though the depth was large, rarefaction showed that sorted-subset sequencing was incomplete.

The TCR was taken from a man aged 18-30 years in good health. Some clones in this sample may be carry-over from other donors' samples. The specimen sequenced was naive CD4+ T cells from PBMCs. This sample's subset: CD45RA+ positively selected. The chain combines TRBV2 with TRBJ1-2; maybe TRBD1 (5 bases). Here the CDR3 reads CASSGDPGDGYTF. The DNA of the CDR3 is TGTGCCAGCAGCGGAGACCCGGGGGATGGCTACACCTTC. Drawing the rest from reference TRBV2 and TRBJ1-2, the complete variable domain is EPEVTQTPSHQVTQMGQEVILRCVPISNHLYFYWYRQILGQKVEFLVSFYNNEISEKSEIFDDQFSVERPDGSNFTLKIRSTKLEDSAMYFCASSGDPGDGYTFGSGTRLTVV.